This T cell receptor beta chain was sequenced during a study of blood T cell repertoires in COVID-19. Germline loops: CDR1 MDHEN, CDR2 SYDVKM. This CDR3 has 12 residues. With V trimmed by 7 bases and J by 12 bases, 8 bases remained unmatched. Recruitment covered 20 to 25 US areas and drew participants whose ages spanned about 18 to 95 years. Produced via immunoSEQ multiplex PCR; TCRdb's table is partial and in-frame only. The sample holds 170,000 or so clones, roughly 85% seen once. Sequenced input: PBMCs or T cells enriched from blood (not recorded which). The TCR comes from a man aged 40-50 years who had recovered from COVID-19. This sequence joins TRBV28 and TRBJ1-4; TRBD1 matches 7 bases. CDR3 amino acids: CASTFLRGQLFF. The CDR3 DNA reads as TGTGCCAGCACTTTTCTGAGGGGGCAACTGTTTTTT. The variable domain in full, with the rest retrieved from reference TRBV28 and TRBJ1-4, is DVKVTQSSRYLVKRTGEKVFLECVQDMDHENMFWYRQDPGLGLRLIYFSYDVKMKEKGDIPEGYSVSREKKERFSLILESASTNQTSMYLCASTFLRGQLFFGSGTQLSVL.